One TCR beta chain is described in this entry. Antigen: not known. This sample also contains other DNA sequences that code for the same CDR3. This sample was included in a study of cytomegalovirus exposure and HLA in healthy donors. About the study: When 398 donors were genotyped, more than 70% of them were found to fall in the Caucasian-associated ancestry cluster.

Study-wide findings and caveats: Some highly shared sequence variants likely arose as a pipeline artifact. V- and J-gene trimming of TCR beta was linked (in a later analysis) to a missense DCLRE1C variant.

Both 60 Vbeta primers and 13 Jbeta primers went into the PCR. Libraries were prepared by immunoSEQ multiplex PCR; TCRdb keeps only in-frame clonotypes and omits some of them. This sample has 60,000 or so clones, with around 92% found just once. V lost 4 bases to trimming and J lost 2 bases; unmatched junction nucleotides: 3. The CDR3 spans 15 residues. CDR1 is SGDLS and CDR2 is YYNGEE in the germline V gene. The rearrangement joins TRBV9 to TRBJ2-3, with TRBD1 matching 11 bases. Sequenced input: PBMCs. This TCR came from a man aged 25 to 40 in good health and CMV-seropositive. The DNA for the CDR3 is TGTGCCAGCAGCCTCGGACAGGGGGCCACAGATACGCAGTATTTT. It is translated as CASSLGQGATDTQYF.